What follows are 19 T cell receptor beta chains derived from one specimen sequenced in a study of vaccination and CD4 T cells after COVID-19. CD4+ T cells that had been cultured provided DNA sequenced with the Oncomine TCR Beta short-read assay. Using its own MiXCR run on the PCR reads, TCRdb lists one record per CDR3 protein. Found here are some 16,000 distinct CDR3 sequences, around 30% of them singletons; the top ten hold less than 15%. Noted treatment: roughly ten-day PBMC culture with coronavirus spike peptide pools or control peptides (ViraFEST assay). Their cognate antigens are unknown. The sample was cultured CD4+ T cells from blood. Receptor source: a human donor with COVID-19.

By share, this clonotype counts as medium-sized. The chain employs TRBV12-3 or TRBV12-4 and TRBJ1-5; D remains unclear. This CDR3 comprises 13 residues. The ends were cut back, 3 bases at V and 11 bases at J, with 14 bases in the middle. DNA for the CDR3: TGTGCCAGCAGTTTGGAGAAATCAAGGTCCCAGCATTTT. Its translation is CASSLEKSRSQHF.

This chain links TRBV27 with TRBJ2-3, with 7 bases lining up with TRBD1. CDR1 is MNHEY, CDR2 SMNVEV, per germline (reference sequence). The CDR3 runs 14 residues. After removal of 5 bases from V and 6 bases from J, the junction contained 8 bases not matched to a gene. CDR3: CASSTTGSWDTQYF. CDR3 coding DNA: TGTGCCAGCAGTACGACAGGGTCCTGGGATACGCAGTATTTT.

This clonotype was counted a few times. The chain couples TRBV7-6 to TRBJ2-7; perhaps TRBD1 as D (6 bases). Looked up from germline, CDR1 is SGHVS and CDR2 is FNYEAQ. This CDR3 spans 14 amino acids. The ends were cut back, 2 bases at V and 2 bases at J, with 10 bases in the middle. CDR3 in DNA: TGTGCCAGCAGCTTACAGGACAGAGCCTACGAGCAGTACTTC. Its translation: CASSLQDRAYEQYF.

The chain couples TRBV7-9 to TRBJ1-1; D may be TRBD1 (6 bases). Deletions cut 4 bases from V and 5 bases from J, with 11 bases between. Germline CDR1 SEHNR, CDR2 FQNEAQ (reference sequence). CDR3 length: 13 residues. CDR3 in amino acids: CASSSFQGTEAFF. CDR3 in DNA: TGTGCCAGCAGCTCCTTTCAGGGGACTGAAGCTTTCTTT.

The rearrangement links TRBV10-3 to TRBJ1-3; D is perhaps TRBD1 (5 bases). The V gene's germline CDR1 is ENHRY and CDR2 SYGVKD. CDR3 length equals 13 residues. V gave up 7 bases and J gave up 2 bases, with 9 bases separating them. The DNA of the CDR3 is TGTGCCATCACTGGGGGACCTGGAAACACCATATATTTT. Translation: CAITGGPGNTIYF.

The rearrangement links TRBV20-1 to TRBJ2-2; D call uncertain. The CDR3 runs 11 residues. Deletions cut 2 bases from V and 7 bases from J, with 5 bases between. Looked up from germline, CDR1 is DFQATT and CDR2 is SNEGSKA (reference sequence). The CDR3 is CSARRGGELFF. The CDR3 region has the DNA TGCAGTGCTAGACGAGGCGGGGAGCTGTTTTTT.

V gene TRBV4-1 combines with J gene TRBJ2-2; possible D gene TRBD2, 6 bases. The ends were cut back, 4 bases at V and 1 base at J, with 13 bases in the middle. The length of the CDR3 is 16 residues. In germline, CDR1 is MGHRA, CDR2 YSYEKL. The CDR3 sequence is CASSLVPGVNTGELFF. CDR3 nucleotide sequence: TGCGCCAGCAGCCTCGTTCCGGGAGTGAACACCGGGGAGCTGTTTTTT.

This clonotype was detected only a few times. V and J are TRBV6-1 and TRBJ1-1; D not resolved. Between the trimmed V and J ends, which lost 5 bases and 1 base, there was a span of 5 bases. The germline V gene encodes CDR1 MNHNS and CDR2 SASEGT. This CDR3 contains 12 residues. CDR3 sequence reads: CASSRQNTEAFF. The DNA for the CDR3 is TGTGCCAGCAGTCGACAGAACACTGAAGCTTTCTTT.

This clonotype has just a few counts. CDR3 loop: CAWSAGGRGSPLHF. CDR3 nucleotides: TGTGCCTGGAGTGCAGGGGGCCGGGGTTCACCCCTCCACTTT. The rearrangement uses TRBV30 and TRBJ1-6; 8 bases align to TRBD1. The CDR3 loop spans 14 amino acids. V shed 1 base, J shed 9 bases, and the junction held 5 bases outside the gene matches. Germline V lookup: CDR1 GTSNPN, CDR2 SVGIG (reference sequence).

The V gene is TRBV11-2, the J gene TRBJ1-5; D is undetermined. The CDR3 consists of 14 residues. Between the trimmed V and J ends, which lost 0 bases and 0 bases, there was a span of 3 bases. The germline V gene encodes CDR1 SGHAT and CDR2 FQNNGV. CDR3 sequence: CASSLEASNQPQHF. CDR3 nucleotides: TGTGCCAGCAGCTTAGAGGCTAGCAATCAGCCCCAGCATTTT.

By share, this clonotype counts as medium-sized (0.01 to 0.1%). The chain combines TRBV7-8 with TRBJ2-3; TRBD2 aligns across 11 bases. This CDR3 spans 14 amino acids. V lost 3 bases to trimming and J lost 7 bases; unmatched junction nucleotides: 3. Germline V gene data show CDR1 as SGHVS and CDR2 as FQNEAQ. CDR3 sequence reads: CASSFSGGENTQYF. In nucleotides, the CDR3 is TGTGCCAGCAGCTTTAGCGGGGGGGAAAATACGCAGTATTTT.

The chain uses TRBV14 and TRBJ1-3; D call uncertain. V lost 1 base and J lost 0, with 7 bases in between. Germline V lookup: CDR1 SGHDN, CDR2 FVKESK. There are 15 residues in the CDR3. CDR3 loop: CASSQVSNSGNTIYF. The CDR3, as DNA: TGTGCCAGCAGCCAAGTCAGCAACTCTGGAAACACCATATATTTT.

This chain links TRBV11-3 with TRBJ1-3; D remains ambiguous. Trimming cost V 5 bases and J 4 bases, with 15 bases left between them. In germline, CDR1 is SGHNT, CDR2 YENEEA. The CDR3 runs to 15 residues. The CDR3 coding sequence is TGTGCCAGCAGCCCGGGCCCCACGGGAGGAAACACCATATATTTT. It encodes CASSPGPTGGNTIYF.

The chain is built from TRBV5-8 and TRBJ2-7; no firm D call. This CDR3 has 12 residues. Per the germline V gene, CDR1 is SGHTS and CDR2 is YDEGEE. Trimming shortened V by 0 bases and J by 6 bases, and 7 bases separated the two germline ends. In DNA form, the CDR3 reads TGTGCCAGCAGCTTGGTGCTGATCGAGCAGTACTTC. Translating gives CASSLVLIEQYF.

The chain employs TRBV10-3 and TRBJ2-5, with 11 bases aligning to TRBD2. V was pared by 10 bases and J by 2 bases, with 0 bases of the junction left unmatched. The CDR3 runs 12 residues. Germline CDR1 reads ENHRY; CDR2 reads SYGVKD. CDR3 sequence: CATSGGQETQYF. Here the CDR3 DNA reads TGTGCCACTAGCGGGGGGCAAGAGACCCAGTACTTC.

This clonotype has a handful of counts. J is TRBJ2-5 and V is TRBV6-1; D call uncertain. Germline V gene lookup returns CDR1 MNHNS and CDR2 SASEGT. CDR3 length: 13 amino acids. Trimming took 6 bases from V and 9 from J, leaving 17 bases between them. CDR3 DNA sequence: TGTGCCAGCAGCCCTGATCGCAGCCCGCCCCAGTACTTC. It specifies CASSPDRSPPQYF.

This clonotype is medium-sized in the sample. The CDR3: CATWDVYYNSPLHF. The DNA of the CDR3 is TGTGCCACCTGGGACGTTTACTATAATTCACCCCTCCACTTT. The chain carries TRBV6-1 and TRBJ1-6; TRBD1 might be the D (5 bases). Trimming removed 10 bases from V and 3 bases from J, with 13 bases in between. The CDR3 runs to 14 residues. From germline, CDR1 is MNHNS and CDR2 SASEGT.

Notes on this clonotype: Relative to the germline gene, one junction end is altered; a read error may explain this. The V and J genes are TRBV7-7 and TRBJ2-3; 8 bases agree with TRBD2. This CDR3 region has 14 residues. CDR1 and CDR2 from the germline V gene are SSHAT and FNYEAQ (reference sequence). The CDR3 here is CASSPGRGTDTQYF. In nucleotides, the CDR3 is TGTGCTAGCAGCCCCGGGAGGGGCACAGATACGCAGTATTTT.

This clonotype was counted only a few times. The chain recombines TRBV9 with TRBJ1-2, with D hard to call. Germline V gives CDR1 SGDLS, CDR2 YYNGEE. The CDR3 totals 15 residues. V lost 2 bases, J lost 2 bases, and 13 bases lay in between. For the CDR3, the DNA is TGTGCCAGCAGCGTCCTAAACGGCGCGAACTATGGCTACACCTTC. Residues: CASSVLNGANYGYTF.